These 14 T cell receptor beta chains were all obtained from the same sample, sequenced in a study of graft-versus-host responses after intestinal transplantation. Clones were sequenced by immunoSEQ multiplex PCR, and TCRdb holds only the in-frame ones, with some missing. The sample consists of 23,000 or so clones, over 90% of them appearing once. The source material was PBMCs, sampled approximately 39 days after intestinal transplant. Receptors were obtained from a human patient who received an intestinal transplant, so some T cells may come from the graft donor.

The chain links TRBV1 to TRBJ2-7; the D call TRBD1 from the table was never checked on the DNA. TRBV1 is described as a pseudogene. The CDR3 runs 15 residues. CDR3 sequence reads: CTSSLRDRAVWEQYF. Here the CDR3 DNA reads TGCACCAGCAGCCTCCGGGACAGGGCTGTCTGGGAGCAGTACTTC.

V and J are TRBV27 and TRBJ2-7; 13 nucleotides line up with TRBD2. The CDR3 sequence is 15 residues long. With V trimmed by 6 bases and J by 3 bases, 5 bases remained unmatched. Germline CDR1 is MNHEY and CDR2 is SMNVEV (reference sequence). In DNA, the CDR3 is TGTGCCAGCAGCCGGACTAGCGGGAGTATCTACGAGCAGTACTTC. It yields the protein CASSRTSGSIYEQYF.

For this clone: The same CDR3 arises from other DNA sequences in this sample as well. The chain combines TRBV30 with TRBJ2-5; TRBD2 matches 8 bases. This CDR3 comprises 17 residues. The germline gives CDR1 GTSNPN, CDR2 SVGIG (reference sequence). The trim removed 5 bases at V and 2 bases at J, leaving 16 bases unmatched. The chain's CDR3 is CAWARGGGTWGQETQYF. CDR3 coding DNA: TGTGCCTGGGCCCGGGGGGGCGGTACATGGGGTCAAGAGACCCAGTACTTC.

About this clone: A junction end diverges from the germline sequence, so it may reflect a read error. This chain joins TRBV9 and TRBJ1-1, with D tentatively TRBD1 (5 bases). CDR1 is SGDLS and CDR2 is YYNGEE in the germline V gene. The CDR3 contains 15 residues. CDR3 bases: TGTGCCAACAGCGTAGCGGAGGGGTTGGGGACTGAAGCTTTCTTT. Amino acid sequence: CANSVAEGLGTEAFF.

This chain uses TRBV12-1 with TRBJ1-5. TRBV12-1 is recorded as a pseudogene. CDR3 length equals 16 residues. Here the CDR3 DNA reads TGTGCCAGCAGTTGCGACAACCTAGAGAGCAATCAGCCCCAGCATTTT. It codes for CASSCDNLESNQPQHF.

This clone appeared a few times. This chain uses TRBV28 with TRBJ2-5; no reliable D call. The V and J ends lost 3 bases and 2 bases respectively, with 13 bases between them. In germline, CDR1 is MDHEN, CDR2 SYDVKM. The CDR3 totals 15 residues. The CDR3 loop is CASSFRAVLQETQYF. The CDR3 DNA sequence: TGTGCCAGCAGTTTCCGCGCGGTCCTACAAGAGACCCAGTACTTC.

The chain recombines TRBV5-6 with TRBJ2-7; perhaps TRBD2 as D (6 bases). Trimming took 2 bases from V and 5 from J, leaving 11 bases between them. The CDR3 runs to 13 residues. The germline V gene encodes CDR1 SGHDT and CDR2 YYEEEE. The CDR3, as DNA: TGTGCCAGCAGCTTCGGGGGAGTGGACGAGCAGTACTTC. Protein: CASSFGGVDEQYF.

About this clone: No DNA is shown, since the ends of the CDR3 on it are uncertain; the CDR3 is the one TCRdb lists. V usage is TRBV5-1 and J usage is TRBJ2-6. A total of 17 residues make up the CDR3, ends included. Germline assignment: CDR1 SGHRS and CDR2 YFSETQ. CDR3: CASRFGNGVSGANVLTF.

The chain joins TRBV19 to TRBJ1-1, with 9 positions matching TRBD1. The J segment lost 5 bases and the V segment lost 5 bases, leaving 6 bases of the junction unmatched. Per germline, CDR1 LNHDA and CDR2 SQIVND (reference sequence). This CDR3 region has 14 residues. The DNA for the CDR3 is TGTGCCAGTAGTGACCGGGACAGGGATACTGAAGCTTTCTTT. Amino acids: CASSDRDRDTEAFF.

The chain uses TRBV28 and TRBJ1-4; the match to TRBD1 covers 8 bases. This CDR3 contains 18 residues. Trimming at V came to 4 bases and at J to 4 bases, leaving 14 bases not matched to a gene. From germline, CDR1 is MDHEN and CDR2 SYDVKM. The CDR3 loop reads CASSSWPGQALSNEKLFF. Written as DNA, the CDR3 is TGTGCCAGCAGTTCCTGGCCGGGACAGGCCCTTAGTAATGAAAAACTGTTTTTT.

This clone was observed a few times. J is TRBJ2-7 and V is TRBV19; D tentatively fits TRBD1 or TRBD2 (5 bases each). The CDR3 spans 14 residues. Between the trimmed V and J ends, which lost 5 bases and 2 bases, there was a span of 13 bases. CDR1 and CDR2 from the germline V gene are LNHDA and SQIVND (reference sequence). This CDR3 is CASSRDLRPYEQYF. The CDR3, as DNA: TGTGCCAGTAGTCGGGACCTCAGGCCCTACGAGCAGTACTTC. Variable domain in full (rest from reference TRBV19 and TRBJ2-7): DGGITQSPKYLFRKEGQNVTLSCEQNLNHDAMYWYRQDPGQGLRLIYYSQIVNDFQKGDIAEGYSVSREKKESFPLTVTSAQKNPTAFYLCASSRDLRPYEQYFGPGTRLTVT.

This rearrangement joins TRBV9 to TRBJ2-7; 8 bases are a match to TRBD2. The CDR3 consists of 15 residues. V was clipped by 3 bases and J by 4 bases; unmatched bases: 9. CDR1 SGDLS and CDR2 YYNGEE come from the germline V gene. The CDR3 DNA is TGTGCCAGCAGCGAGGGAGCGGGAGTAAGTTACGAGCAGTACTTC. The encoded protein is CASSEGAGVSYEQYF.

The rearrangement links TRBV4-3 to TRBJ1-6; a weak D match, TRBD1 (5 bases). Germline loops: CDR1 LGHNA, CDR2 YSLEER. The CDR3 loop spans 16 amino acids. V dropped 4 bases and J dropped 9 bases, with 19 bases sitting between them. CDR3 protein: CASSPPGQGGSSPLHF. In DNA, the CDR3 is TGCGCCAGCAGCCCCCCCGGGCAGGGTGGTAGTTCACCCCTCCACTTT.

This clone was seen once. V usage is TRBV28 and J usage is TRBJ1-4; 10 bases fit TRBD1. Germline-derived CDR1 and CDR2 are MDHEN and SYDVKM. V lost 8 bases and J lost 8; bases outside the gene matches: 8. There are 14 residues in the CDR3. Written as DNA, the CDR3 is TGTGCCAGCCACCCAGTGGGACAGGGGGAAAAACTGTTTTTT. Its translation: CASHPVGQGEKLFF.